The present TCR beta chain was sequenced within a study of cytomegalovirus exposure and HLA in healthy donors. Study conclusions and caveats: That first-cohort TCR clusters tended to co-occur in the roughly 110 validation repertoires was found in a later analysis.

Measured with immunoSEQ multiplex PCR; TCRdb has only the in-frame clones, and not every one. The sample includes 100,000 to 150,000 clones, around 96% of them seen just once. This clone was counted a single time. The antigen is undetermined. V lost 5 bases and J lost 4; bases outside the gene matches: 6. The CDR3 runs to 16 residues. Germline CDR1 and CDR2: LNHDA and SQIVND (reference sequence). The chain uses TRBV19 and TRBJ2-6; TRBD1 matches at 9 bases. The sequenced material came from PBMCs. The sequence was collected from a man younger than 35 in good health and CMV-seronegative. CDR3 nucleotides: TGTGCCAGTAGTCGGACAGGGGTTACAGGGGCCAACGTCCTGACTTTC. Translation gives CASSRTGVTGANVLTF.